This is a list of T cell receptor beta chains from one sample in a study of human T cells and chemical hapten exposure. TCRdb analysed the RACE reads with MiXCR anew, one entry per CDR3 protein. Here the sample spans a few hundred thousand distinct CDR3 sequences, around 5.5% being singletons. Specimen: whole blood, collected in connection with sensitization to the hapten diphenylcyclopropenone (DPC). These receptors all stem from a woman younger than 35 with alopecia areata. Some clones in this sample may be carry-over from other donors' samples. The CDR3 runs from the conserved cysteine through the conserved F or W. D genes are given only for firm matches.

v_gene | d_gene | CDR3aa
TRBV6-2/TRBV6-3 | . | CASSYPGLYNEQFF
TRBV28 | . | CASSSTGEGYEQYF
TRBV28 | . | CASSPAGEGSYGYTF
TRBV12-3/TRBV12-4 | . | CASSLLGAPGYTEAFF
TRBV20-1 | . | CSAREQGNTEAFF
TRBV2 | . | CASSEDVTGELFF
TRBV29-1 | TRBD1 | CSVEVVTGPGANVLTF
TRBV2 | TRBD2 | CASSASGGAYGANVLTF
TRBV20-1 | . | CSAQKTRGAGGSPLHF
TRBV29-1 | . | CSVSTNRNTEAFF
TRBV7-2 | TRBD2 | CASSSRTSGDNEQFF
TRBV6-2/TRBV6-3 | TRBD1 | CASKGQGNPSNQPQHF
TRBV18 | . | CASSPDENYGYTF
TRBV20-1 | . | CSAQARTVTYEQYF
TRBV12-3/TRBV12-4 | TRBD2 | CASRIRTSGGAGDTQYF
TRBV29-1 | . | CSVRTGTVTSYEQYF
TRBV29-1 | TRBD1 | CSVAPGQSRRNTEAFF
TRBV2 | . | CASSETGSHHSPLHF
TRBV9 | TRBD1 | CASSFGQDNQPQHF
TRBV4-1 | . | CASSLHSIGGFSNSPLHF
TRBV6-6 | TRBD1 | CASSYSTGGDQPQHF
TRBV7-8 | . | CASSESPGQPLHF
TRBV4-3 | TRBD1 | CASSQTTGVTTEAFF
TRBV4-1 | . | CASSLGSGYEQYF
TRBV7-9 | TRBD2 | CASSLGALAGGKSSYEQYF
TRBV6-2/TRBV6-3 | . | CASSYDSPSNQPQHF
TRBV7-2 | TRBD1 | CASIKVPGQKSTDTQYF
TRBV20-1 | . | CSARGNRDNEQFF
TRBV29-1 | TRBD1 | CSVEVGDRGWYEQYF
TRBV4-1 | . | CASSQVDSQRAFF
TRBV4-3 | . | CASSQVRIGGSESGNTIYF
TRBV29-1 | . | CSVSFSGAGTEAFF
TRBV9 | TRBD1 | CASSVRDRGHDEQFF
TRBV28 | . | CASSLKGPSPLHF
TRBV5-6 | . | CASSLNPLADGYTF
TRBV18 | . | CASSPLRDYEQYF
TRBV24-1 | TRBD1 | CATSDPKDRGDYGYTF
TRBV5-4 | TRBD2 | CASGGGLEQFF
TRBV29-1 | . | CSVVTTATGELFF
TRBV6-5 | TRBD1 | CASSYSTTGDSPLHF
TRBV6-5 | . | CASRIYGTDSSYEQYF
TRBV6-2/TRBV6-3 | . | CASIPRGALKHLEAFF
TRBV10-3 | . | CATGDTLYEQYF